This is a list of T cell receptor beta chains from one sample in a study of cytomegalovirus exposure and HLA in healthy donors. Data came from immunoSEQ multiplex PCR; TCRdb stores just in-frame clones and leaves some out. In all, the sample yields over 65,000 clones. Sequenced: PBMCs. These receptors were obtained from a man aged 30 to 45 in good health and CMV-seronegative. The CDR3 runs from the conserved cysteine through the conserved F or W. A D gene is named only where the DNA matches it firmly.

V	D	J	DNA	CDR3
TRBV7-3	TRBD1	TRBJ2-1	TGTGCCAGCAGCGTAGAGGGGGCCCTTAGGGATGAGCAGTTCTTC	CASSVEGALRDEQFF
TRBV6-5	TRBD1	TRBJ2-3	TGTGCCAGCAGTTCCCCGACAGGGTTTGGGATAGATACGCAGTATTTT	CASSSPTGFGIDTQYF
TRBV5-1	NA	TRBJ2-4	TGCGCCAGCAGCTTGACAGGGAGGGGTGACATTCAGTACTTC	CASSLTGRGDIQYF
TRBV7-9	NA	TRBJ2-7	TGTGCCAGCAGCCGCCTTGGGCAGGGCCCCTACGAGCAGTACTTC	CASSRLGQGPYEQYF
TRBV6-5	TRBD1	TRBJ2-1	TGTGCCAGCAGTCAACCCGGGACAGAGTCCCTCATCTTC	CASSQPGTESLIF
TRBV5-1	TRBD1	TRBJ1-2	TGCGCCAGCAGCCCCGGGACAGGGGGTTACCTGCGAGGCTACACCTTC	CASSPGTGGYLRGYTF
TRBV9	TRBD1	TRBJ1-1	TGTGCCAGCAGCGTAGGGGGACAGAAGTTTCAAACTGAAGCTTTCTTT	CASSVGGQKFQTEAFF
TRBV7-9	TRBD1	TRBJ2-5	TGTGCCAGCAGCTCGCGGACAGGGGTACAAGAGACCCAGTACTTC	CASSSRTGVQETQYF
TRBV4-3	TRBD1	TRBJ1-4	TGCGCCAGCAGCCGGCTGACAGGGGGCCCTAATGAAAAACTGTTTTTT	CASSRLTGGPNEKLFF
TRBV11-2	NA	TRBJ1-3	TGTGCCAGCAGCTTAGTTCGAGGACAGTACTCTGGAAACACCATATATTTT	CASSLVRGQYSGNTIYF
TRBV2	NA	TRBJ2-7	TGTGCCAGCATAATAGAGGACGAGCAGTACTTC	CASIIEDEQYF
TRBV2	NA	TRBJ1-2	TGTGCCAGCAGGGCGGACAGTCCTCGACGCTACACCTTC	CASRADSPRRYTF
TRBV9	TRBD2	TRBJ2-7	TGTGCCAGCAGCAGGACTAGCGGGGGTTTCTACGAGCAGTACTTC	CASSRTSGGFYEQYF
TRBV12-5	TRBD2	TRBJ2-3	TGTGCTAGTGTCATAACGTGGACTAGCGGGAGTATCGCAGATACGCAGTATTTT	CASVITWTSGSIADTQYF
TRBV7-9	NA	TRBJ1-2	TGTGCCAGCAGCCCCGGGAGGGAACGGACCTATGGCTACACCTTC	CASSPGRERTYGYTF
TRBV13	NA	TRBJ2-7	TGTGCCAGCAGCCCCAGAGCCAGGGCAGAGCAGTACTTC	CASSPRARAEQYF
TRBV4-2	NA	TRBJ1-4	TGTGCCAGCAGCACCCAGGGTGAGGTGGGTGAAAAACTGTTTTTT	CASSTQGEVGEKLFF
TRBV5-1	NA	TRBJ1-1	TGCGCCAGCAGCTTGAATCGTCAAGGGGACACTGAAGCTTTCTTT	CASSLNRQGDTEAFF
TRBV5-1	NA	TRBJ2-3	TGCGCCAGCAGCTTCGTCGGGGGTTGGGGCACAGATACGCAGTATTTT	CASSFVGGWGTDTQYF
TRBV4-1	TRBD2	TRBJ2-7	TGCGCCAGCAGCCAAGGCTGGGGGAGGGCCGCACACGAGCAGTACTTC	CASSQGWGRAAHEQYF
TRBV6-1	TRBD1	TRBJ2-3	TGTGCCAGCTACCGGGACAGGGTAACAGATACGCAGTATTTT	CASYRDRVTDTQYF
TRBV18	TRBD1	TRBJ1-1	TGTGCCAGCTCACCCCGATCGACAGGGGTAGGAACTGAAGCTTTCTTT	CASSPRSTGVGTEAFF
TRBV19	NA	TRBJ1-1	TGTGCCAGTATCTTGGGGGGATCCACTGAAGCTTTCTTT	CASILGGSTEAFF
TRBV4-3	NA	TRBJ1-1	TGCGCCAGCAGCCAAGGACAGATCACTGAAGCTTTCTTT	CASSQGQITEAFF
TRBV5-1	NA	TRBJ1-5	TGCGCCAGCAGCTTGGGGACAGATAGCAATCAGCCCCAGCATTTT	CASSLGTDSNQPQHF
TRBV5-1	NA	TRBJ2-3	TGCGCCAGCAGGGAAGGGGGTAGCACAGATACGCAGTATTTT	CASREGGSTDTQYF
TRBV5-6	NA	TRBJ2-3	TGTGCCAGCAGCTTAACAGGGAAACGGACAGATACGCAGTATTTT	CASSLTGKRTDTQYF
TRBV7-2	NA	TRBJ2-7	TGTGCCAGCAGCTTAGCGGGAGTCAGCTCCGGCGAGCAGTACTTC	CASSLAGVSSGEQYF
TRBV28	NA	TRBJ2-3	TGTGCCAGCAGTCTTCCCACCCGGGCTAGCGACGACTCTAGCACAGATACGCAGTATTTT	CASSLPTRASDDSSTDTQYF
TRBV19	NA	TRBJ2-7	TGTGCCAGTAGTCTCCAGGAGGGGGCCGGGTACGAGCAGTACTTC	CASSLQEGAGYEQYF
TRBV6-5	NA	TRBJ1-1	TGTGCCAGCACCCCGCGGACAGCGAACACTGAAGCTTTCTTT	CASTPRTANTEAFF
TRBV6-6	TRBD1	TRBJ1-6	TGTGCCAGCAGTTACTCCCCGGACAGGGGAGAATCACCCCTCCACTTT	CASSYSPDRGESPLHF
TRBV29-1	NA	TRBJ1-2	TGCAGCGTTGGACTTAACTATGGCTACACCTTC	CSVGLNYGYTF
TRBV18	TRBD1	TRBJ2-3	TGTGCCAGCTCAGCGGACAGGACAGATACGCAGTATTTT	CASSADRTDTQYF
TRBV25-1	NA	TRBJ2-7	TGTGCCAGCAGTGAACGCGGGGAAGAGCAGTACTTC	CASSERGEEQYF
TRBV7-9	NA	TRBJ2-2	TGTGCCAGCAGCGCAGGGTACACCGGGGAGCTGTTTTTT	CASSAGYTGELFF
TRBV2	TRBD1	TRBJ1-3	TGTGCCAGCAGTGGACAGGGCCGCGGAAACACCATATATTTT	CASSGQGRGNTIYF
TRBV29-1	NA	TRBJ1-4	TGCAGCGTTGCCACACCCGGGGAAAAACTGTTTTTT	CSVATPGEKLFF
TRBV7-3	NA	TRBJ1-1	TGTGCCAGCAGCTTAAGGCGGGGCACTGAAGCTTTCTTT	CASSLRRGTEAFF
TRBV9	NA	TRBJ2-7	TGTGCCAGCAGCCCCCCGGAGGGTGATGCGGGCTACGAGCAGTACTTC	CASSPPEGDAGYEQYF
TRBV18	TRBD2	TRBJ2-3	TGTGCCAGCTCTATTAGCGGGAGCACAGATACGCAGTATTTT	CASSISGSTDTQYF
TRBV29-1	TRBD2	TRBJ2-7	TGCAGCGTCGCTGGGACTAGCGGCGAGCAGTACTTC	CSVAGTSGEQYF
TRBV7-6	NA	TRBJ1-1	TGTGCCAGCAGCTTAGGGACAGACACTGAAGCTTTCTTT	CASSLGTDTEAFF
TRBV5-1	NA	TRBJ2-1	TGCGCCAGCAGCTTGGGAGTAGCGGTGTACAATGAGCAGTTCTTC	CASSLGVAVYNEQFF
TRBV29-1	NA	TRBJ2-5	TGCAGCGTCTCGGGGTTAGGGGAGACCCAGTACTTC	CSVSGLGETQYF
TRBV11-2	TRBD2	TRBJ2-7	TGTGCCAGCAGCTTAACCTTTAGCGGGAGGGGAGGATACGAGCAGTACTTC	CASSLTFSGRGGYEQYF